The T cell receptor (beta chain) under discussion was sequenced for a study of cytomegalovirus exposure and HLA in healthy donors. The overall study: Tens of millions of unique TCR sequences came from HLA-typed donors in an early release.

The CDR3 runs to 14 residues. Unmatched junction bases numbered 7, after V lost 5 bases and J lost 7 bases. The germline V gene has CDR1 MNHNY and CDR2 SVGAGI (reference sequence). Study-level findings and limits: A later analysis found most CMV-associated TCR beta chains apparently HLA-restricted.

Concerning this clone: No antigen is known for it.

The primer mix had 60 Vbeta and 13 Jbeta primers. Libraries were prepared by immunoSEQ multiplex PCR; TCRdb keeps only in-frame clonotypes and omits some of them. This table holds about 180,000 clones, 80% to 85% found once. This chain joins TRBV6-6 and TRBJ2-2; the match to TRBD1 covers 7 bases. The sequence was obtained from a boy younger than 10 in good health and CMV-seronegative. Sequenced sample: PBMCs. The CDR3 DNA follows: TGTGCCAGCAGTATTGACAGGGCCGTCGGGGAGCTGTTTTTT. Translated: CASSIDRAVGELFF.